The entry below describes one TCR beta chain. The data belong to a study of CD8 T cells in ankylosing spondylitis. V was cut by 1 base and J by 9 bases, with 19 bases left in between. The CDR3 contains 15 residues. Germline V gene lookup returns CDR1 LGHNA and CDR2 YNFKEQ. TCRdb passed the 5' RACE reads through MiXCR, listing each CDR3 protein once. Of roughly 240,000 distinct CDR3 sequences listed, roughly 32% are singletons. The sequencing input was blood, either unsorted or a sorted T cell fraction (not recorded which). The origin of this receptor is a male donor with ankylosing spondylitis or in good health (not recorded which). This sequence joins TRBV4-2 and TRBJ2-7; D tentatively fits TRBD1 or TRBD2 (5 bases each). CDR3: CASSQVGDGDRGQYF. Here the CDR3 DNA reads TGTGCCAGCAGCCAAGTGGGGGACGGGGATCGAGGGCAGTACTTC.